Each of the 17 T cell receptor beta chains below was sequenced from the same sample in a study of T cells in Graves' hyperthyroidism and ophthalmopathy. RNA transcripts provided the source from which TCR beta CDR3 regions were amplified. HTBI primers were the set used in a first-round RT-PCR of the TCR CDR3. One entry per CDR3 protein, called by TCRdb with MiXCR from the multiplex PCR reads. Here the sample spans about 460,000 distinct CDR3 sequences, around a fifth being singletons. Sequenced material: blood. These receptors were collected from an older woman with Graves' ophthalmopathy.

The chain links TRBV6-9 to TRBJ1-2; D may be TRBD1 (5 bases). Germline CDR1 MNHGY, CDR2 SVAAGI. Trimming took 3 bases from V and 8 from J, leaving 16 bases between them. The CDR3 has 14 residues. The CDR3 DNA sequence: TGTGCCAGCAGTTACAAGTCGGGGGGAGCCGGCTACACCTTC. This gives the protein CASSYKSGGAGYTF.

V is TRBV28 and J is TRBJ2-1, with D unclear. CDR1 is MDHEN, CDR2 SYDVKM, per germline. This CDR3 is 14 amino acids long. V was pared by 5 bases and J by 0 bases, with 8 bases between. CDR3: CASSKQYSYNEQFF. The CDR3 region has the DNA TGTGCCAGCAGTAAACAGTACTCCTACAATGAGCAGTTCTTC. Using reference TRBV28 and TRBJ2-1 for the parts outside the CDR3, the full variable domain is DVKVTQSSRYLVKRTGEKVFLECVQDMDHENMFWYRQDPGLGLRLIYFSYDVKMKEKGDIPEGYSVSREKKERFSLILESASTNQTSMYLCASSKQYSYNEQFFGPGTRLTVL.

This clonotype was seen at least ten times. The rearrangement links TRBV28 to TRBJ2-3; the D gene is possibly TRBD2 (6 bases). Germline loops: CDR1 MDHEN, CDR2 SYDVKM. The CDR3 is made up of 11 amino acids. CDR3 sequence (DNA): TGTGCTTACGGGGCGGGGGATACGCAGTATTTT. Translating gives CAYGAGDTQYF.

The chain has TRBV5-1 and TRBJ2-5, with 8 bases matching TRBD1. Germline lookup yields CDR1 SGHRS and CDR2 YFSETQ. The V gene end was trimmed by 0 bases and the J gene end by 1 base; junction bases not matched to a gene: 5. This CDR3 has 16 amino acids. CDR3 sequence reads: CASSLDAGGVQETQYF. The CDR3 DNA reads TGCGCCAGCAGCTTGGATGCAGGGGGCGTCCAAGAGACCCAGTACTTC.

V is TRBV10-2 and J is TRBJ2-1; no definite D call. CDR3 length equals 16 residues. Deletions cut 6 bases from V and 1 base from J, with 16 bases between. Germline CDR1 WSHSY, CDR2 SAAADI. The CDR3 DNA sequence: TGCGCCAGCAGGACACATAATGACAAATCCTACAATGAGCAGTTCTTC. It translates to CASRTHNDKSYNEQFF.

The chain combines TRBV4-3 with TRBJ2-7; 7 bases are a match to TRBD2. This CDR3 contains 14 residues. The V gene end was trimmed by 1 base and the J gene end by 3 bases; junction bases not matched to a gene: 3. CDR1 LGHNA and CDR2 YSLEER come from the germline V gene. The CDR3 is CASSQGGRGYEQYF. In DNA form, the CDR3 reads TGCGCCAGCAGCCAAGGCGGGAGAGGCTACGAGCAGTACTTC.

The chain is built from TRBV6-5 and TRBJ2-7, with D tentatively TRBD2 (5 bases). Germline CDR1 MNHEY, CDR2 SVGAGI. Trimming took 0 bases from V and 3 from J, leaving 9 bases between them. This CDR3 has 14 residues. The CDR3 DNA reads TGTGCCAGCAGTTACTCGAGGGCCCTCTACGAGCAGTACTTC. It codes for CASSYSRALYEQYF.

This chain joins TRBV5-5 and TRBJ1-5, with D hard to call. CDR1 and CDR2 (germline): SGHKS, YYEKEE (reference sequence). The CDR3 is 14 amino acids. V lost 1 base, J lost 6 bases, and 11 bases lay in between. The CDR3 reads CASSLLRTPQPQHF. The CDR3 DNA follows: TGTGCCAGCAGCTTGCTTCGGACGCCTCAGCCCCAGCATTTT.

In this sample, this clonotype turned up a few times. At one end the junction does not follow the germline gene, possibly because of a read error. The genes are TRBV27 and TRBJ1-1, with 7 nucleotides matching TRBD1. CDR3 size: 16 residues. The V gene's germline CDR1 is MNHEY and CDR2 SMNVEV (reference sequence). CDR3 sequence (DNA): TGTGCCGGCAGTCTCTACCCCGTGGCAGGGGGCACTGAAGCTTTCTTT. Encoded protein: CAGSLYPVAGGTEAFF.

This clonotype came up many times. This chain uses TRBV28 with TRBJ1-5; 8 nucleotides match TRBD1. The CDR3 sequence is 16 residues long. Germline CDR1 MDHEN, CDR2 SYDVKM. Germline trimming cut 5 bases from V and 6 bases from J; bases unmatched to any gene: 12. The CDR3 DNA sequence: TGTGCCAGCAGTCCAACTACAGGGGGAGGGTTTCAGCCCCAGCATTTT. It encodes CASSPTTGGGFQPQHF.

A few counts support this clonotype. V and J are TRBV10-3 and TRBJ1-1, with a possible D match to TRBD1 (5 bases). The CDR3 is made up of 13 amino acids. CDR1 is ENHRY and CDR2 is SYGVKD in the germline V gene. Trimming removed 7 bases from V and 4 bases from J, with 13 bases in between. The CDR3 sequence is CAITGGSGTEAFF. The CDR3 DNA reads as TGTGCCATCACGGGGGGATCCGGCACTGAAGCTTTCTTT.

The chain carries TRBV7-9 and TRBJ2-3, with 8 bases aligning to TRBD1. The CDR3 spans 16 residues. V shed 2 bases, J shed 3 bases, and the junction held 7 bases outside the gene matches. CDR1 SEHNR and CDR2 FQNEAQ come from the germline V gene (reference sequence). CDR3 sequence reads: CASSLIGQGRTDTQYF. The CDR3 region has the DNA TGTGCCAGCAGCTTAATAGGACAGGGTAGGACAGATACGCAGTATTTT.

This clonotype occurred many times. The V gene is TRBV12-3 or TRBV12-4, the J gene TRBJ1-1; D unresolved. The CDR3 length is 13 residues. Trimming removed 3 bases from V and 1 base from J, with 6 bases in between. The CDR3 DNA follows: TGTGCCAGCAGTTTGCGAGGGAACACTGAAGCTTTCTTT. It specifies CASSLRGNTEAFF.

The rearrangement uses TRBV10-1 and TRBJ2-2, with TRBD2 as a possible D gene (6 bases). In germline, CDR1 is WNHNN, CDR2 SYGVQD (reference sequence). CDR3 length: 17 residues. The ends were cut back, 2 bases at V and 4 bases at J, with 17 bases in the middle. The CDR3 bases are TGCGCCAGCAGTGAGGGATCTGGGGGGATCTTCACCGGGGAGCTGTTTTTT. As protein: CASSEGSGGIFTGELFF.

This clonotype showed up just a few times. The genes are TRBV6-1 and TRBJ1-1, with TRBD1 as a possible D gene (5 bases). V was trimmed by 6 bases and J by 2 bases, leaving 16 bases between them. Per germline, CDR1 MNHNS and CDR2 SASEGT. The CDR3 consists of 15 residues. The CDR3 is CASRDRGQVNTEAFF. The CDR3, as DNA: TGTGCCAGCAGAGACAGAGGGCAGGTCAACACTGAAGCTTTCTTT.

The J gene is TRBJ2-1, the V gene TRBV6-1, with unresolved D. Germline CDR1 MNHNS, CDR2 SASEGT. The ends were cut back, 7 bases at V and 5 bases at J, with 21 bases in the middle. This CDR3 comprises 16 residues. The CDR3 is CASTTNFPLPDNEQFF. DNA for the CDR3: TGTGCCAGCACCACCAACTTCCCCCTTCCGGACAATGAGCAGTTCTTC.

The chain recombines TRBV12-5 with TRBJ1-5; D gene unclear. The V and J ends lost 6 bases and 6 bases respectively, with 18 bases between them. Germline CDR1 reads LGHNT; CDR2 reads FRNRAP. The CDR3 length is 15 residues. CDR3 protein: CASGQNRHSSQPQHF. The DNA of the CDR3 is TGTGCTAGTGGACAAAACCGACACTCTAGTCAGCCCCAGCATTTT.